This T cell receptor beta chain was profiled in a study of blood T cell repertoires in COVID-19. The germline V gene encodes CDR1 SGHNT and CDR2 YYREEE (reference sequence). The CDR3 loop spans 13 amino acids. As concerns this clone: Mismatch with germline at one junction end may stem from a read error.

Clones were read by immunoSEQ multiplex PCR, and TCRdb kept only the in-frame ones, dropping some. Found here are around 180,000 clones, more than 75% of them singletons; the top ten hold 4% to 5%. The sequenced sample was peripheral blood. This TCR was sampled from a human donor in a cohort sampled during active COVID-19. The chain is built from TRBV5-4 and TRBJ2-7, with TRBD1 identical over 9 bases. The CDR3 DNA reads TGTGCCAGCAGCAGTATAAACCGGGACAGGGCAATTTTC. Amino acids: CASSSINRDRAIF.